This record looks at one TCR beta chain sequence and its context. The target antigen is unknown. The data derive from a study of cytomegalovirus exposure and HLA in healthy donors. Study results and limitations: Association of a missense DCLRE1C variant with TCR beta V- and J-gene trimming was reported in a later analysis. Productive status was seen about 90% or about 30% of the time for most TCR beta V segments in an earlier analysis. Information on immune exposure was restricted to one variable (CMV serostatus).

PCR amplification relied on 60 Vbeta primers (plus 13 Jbeta primers). TCRdb's table, derived via immunoSEQ multiplex PCR, lists solely in-frame clones and lacks some. This sample has about 160,000 clones; roughly 80% occur once, and the top ten carry 3.5% to 5%. Whereas donors were nominally healthy upon sampling, unrecorded immune exposures were probable. This CDR3 is built from 16 residues. CDR1 is SGHRS and CDR2 is YFSETQ in the germline V gene. Trimming at V came to 0 bases and at J to 4 bases, leaving 5 bases not matched to a gene. This TCR was recovered from a man aged 35 to 55 in good health and CMV-seronegative. The sample comprised PBMCs. The chain employs TRBV5-1 and TRBJ2-2, with 8 bases matching TRBD1. As DNA, the CDR3 is TGCGCCAGCAGCTTGGGACAGGGGAGCCCCACCGGGGAGCTGTTTTTT. As protein: CASSLGQGSPTGELFF.